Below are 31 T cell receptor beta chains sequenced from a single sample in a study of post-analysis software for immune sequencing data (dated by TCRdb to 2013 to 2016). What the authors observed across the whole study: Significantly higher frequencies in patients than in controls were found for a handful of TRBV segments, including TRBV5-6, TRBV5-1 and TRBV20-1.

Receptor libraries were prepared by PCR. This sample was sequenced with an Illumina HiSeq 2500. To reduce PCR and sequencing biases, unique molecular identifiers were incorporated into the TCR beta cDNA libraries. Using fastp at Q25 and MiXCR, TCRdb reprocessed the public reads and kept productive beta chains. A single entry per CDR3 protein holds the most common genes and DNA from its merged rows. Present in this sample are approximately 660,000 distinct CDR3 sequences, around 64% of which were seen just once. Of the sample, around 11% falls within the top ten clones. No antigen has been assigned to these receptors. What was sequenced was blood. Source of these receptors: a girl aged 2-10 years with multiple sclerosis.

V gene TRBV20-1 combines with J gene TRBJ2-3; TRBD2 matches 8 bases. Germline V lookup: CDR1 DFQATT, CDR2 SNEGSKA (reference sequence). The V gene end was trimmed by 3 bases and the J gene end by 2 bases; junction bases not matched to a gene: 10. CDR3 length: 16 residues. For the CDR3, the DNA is TGCAGTGCTAGCTCCCTCCAGCGGGGGACCACAGATACGCAGTATTTT. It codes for CSASSLQRGTTDTQYF.

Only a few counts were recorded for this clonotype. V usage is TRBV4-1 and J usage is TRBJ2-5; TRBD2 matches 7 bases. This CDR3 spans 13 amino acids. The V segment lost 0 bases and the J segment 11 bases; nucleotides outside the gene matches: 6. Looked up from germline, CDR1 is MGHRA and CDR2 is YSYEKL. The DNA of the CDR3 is TGCGCCAGCAGCCAAGATCTGGTGCGGGAGCAGTACTTC. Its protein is CASSQDLVREQYF.

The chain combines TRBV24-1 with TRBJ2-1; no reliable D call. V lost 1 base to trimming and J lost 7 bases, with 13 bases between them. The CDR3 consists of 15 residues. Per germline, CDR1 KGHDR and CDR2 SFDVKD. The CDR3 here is CATSDFGAFPNEQFF. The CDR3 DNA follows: TGTGCCACCAGTGATTTCGGAGCGTTCCCTAATGAGCAGTTCTTC.

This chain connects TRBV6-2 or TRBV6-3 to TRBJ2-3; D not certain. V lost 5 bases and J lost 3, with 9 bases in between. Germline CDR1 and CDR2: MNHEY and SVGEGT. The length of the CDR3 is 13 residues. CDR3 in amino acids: CASSTQMTDTQYF. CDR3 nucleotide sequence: TGTGCCAGCAGTACCCAAATGACAGATACGCAGTATTTT.

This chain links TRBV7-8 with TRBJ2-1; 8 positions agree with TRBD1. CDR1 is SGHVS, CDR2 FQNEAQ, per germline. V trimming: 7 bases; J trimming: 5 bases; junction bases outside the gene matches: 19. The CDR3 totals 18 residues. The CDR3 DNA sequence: TGTGCCAGCACCAGAAGCAGGGGGCGCAATAGAAAGGACAATGAGCAGTTCTTC. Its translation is CASTRSRGRNRKDNEQFF.

The DNA of the CDR3 is TGCAGCGTTAAGGGCAGAGGGACGAACACCGGGGAGCTGTTTTTT. Amino acids: CSVKGRGTNTGELFF. The rearrangement joins TRBV29-1 to TRBJ2-2; maybe TRBD2 (5 bases). V shed 5 bases and J shed 0 bases, with 13 bases lying between them. The germline V gene has CDR1 SQVTM and CDR2 ANQGSEA. This CDR3 region has 15 residues.

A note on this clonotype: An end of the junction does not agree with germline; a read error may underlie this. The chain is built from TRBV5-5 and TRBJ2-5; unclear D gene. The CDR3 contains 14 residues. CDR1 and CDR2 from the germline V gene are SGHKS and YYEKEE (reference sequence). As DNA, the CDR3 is TGTGCCAGCAGCTTGGAGGCAGCCCAAGAGCCCCAGTACTTC. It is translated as CASSLEAAQEPQYF.

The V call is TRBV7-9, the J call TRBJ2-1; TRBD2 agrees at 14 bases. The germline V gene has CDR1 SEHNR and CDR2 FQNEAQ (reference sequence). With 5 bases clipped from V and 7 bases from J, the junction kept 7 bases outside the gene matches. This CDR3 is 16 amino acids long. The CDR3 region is CASSAGGTSGRNEQFF. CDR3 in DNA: TGTGCCAGCAGCGCCGGCGGGACTAGCGGGAGAAATGAGCAGTTCTTC.

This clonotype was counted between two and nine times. In DNA form, the CDR3 reads TGTGCCAGCAGCCTGGGACAGTATATCGATGAGCAGTTCTTC. Residues: CASSLGQYIDEQFF. The rearrangement joins TRBV6-5 to TRBJ2-1; 7 positions match TRBD1. The V gene's germline CDR1 is MNHEY and CDR2 SVGAGI. Unmatched junction bases numbered 10, after V lost 6 bases and J lost 8 bases. This CDR3 has 14 residues.

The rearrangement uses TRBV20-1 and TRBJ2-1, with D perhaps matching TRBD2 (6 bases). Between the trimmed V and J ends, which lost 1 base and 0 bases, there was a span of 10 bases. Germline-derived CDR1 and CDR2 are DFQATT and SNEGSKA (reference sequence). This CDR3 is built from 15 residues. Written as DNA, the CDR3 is TGCAGTGCTAGAGGCGGGGTGAGCTCCTACAATGAGCAGTTCTTC. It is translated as CSARGGVSSYNEQFF.

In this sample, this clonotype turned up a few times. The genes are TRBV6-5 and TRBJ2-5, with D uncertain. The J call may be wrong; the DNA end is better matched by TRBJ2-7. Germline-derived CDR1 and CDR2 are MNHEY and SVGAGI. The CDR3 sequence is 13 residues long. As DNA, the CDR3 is TGTGCCAGCGCCCCAGGTCCGGTAGACGAGCAGTACTTC. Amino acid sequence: CASAPGPVDEQYF.

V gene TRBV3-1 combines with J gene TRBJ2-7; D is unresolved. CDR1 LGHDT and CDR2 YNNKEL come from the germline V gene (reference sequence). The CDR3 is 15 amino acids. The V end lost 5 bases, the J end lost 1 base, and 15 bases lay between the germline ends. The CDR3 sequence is CASSESPGRSYEQYF. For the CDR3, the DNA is TGTGCCAGCAGCGAATCCCCCGGCAGATCCTACGAGCAGTACTTC.

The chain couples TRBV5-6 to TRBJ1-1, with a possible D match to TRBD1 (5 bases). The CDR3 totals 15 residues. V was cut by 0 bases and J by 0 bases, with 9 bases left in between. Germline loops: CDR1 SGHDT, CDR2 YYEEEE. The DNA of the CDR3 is TGTGCCAGCAGCTTGGGGTGGGGGGTGAACACTGAAGCTTTCTTT. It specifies CASSLGWGVNTEAFF. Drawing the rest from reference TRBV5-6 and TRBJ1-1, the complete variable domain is DAGVTQSPTHLIKTRGQQVTLRCSPKSGHDTVSWYQQALGQGPQFIFQYYEEEERQRGNFPDRFSGHQFPNYSSELNVNALLLGDSALYLCASSLGWGVNTEAFFGQGTRLTVV.

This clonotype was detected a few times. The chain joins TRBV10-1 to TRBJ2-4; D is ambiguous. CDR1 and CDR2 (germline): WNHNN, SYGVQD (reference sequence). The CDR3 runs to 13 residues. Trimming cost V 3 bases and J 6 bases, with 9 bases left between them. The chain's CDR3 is CASSDRQTNIQYF. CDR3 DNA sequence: TGCGCCAGCAGTGACCGGCAGACAAACATTCAGTACTTC.

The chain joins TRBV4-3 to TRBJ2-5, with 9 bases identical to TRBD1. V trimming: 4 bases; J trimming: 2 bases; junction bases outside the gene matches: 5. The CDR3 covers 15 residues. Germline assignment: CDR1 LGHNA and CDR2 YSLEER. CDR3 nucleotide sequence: TGCGCCAGCAGCCCCCGGGACAGGGAACAAGAGACCCAGTACTTC. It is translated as CASSPRDREQETQYF.

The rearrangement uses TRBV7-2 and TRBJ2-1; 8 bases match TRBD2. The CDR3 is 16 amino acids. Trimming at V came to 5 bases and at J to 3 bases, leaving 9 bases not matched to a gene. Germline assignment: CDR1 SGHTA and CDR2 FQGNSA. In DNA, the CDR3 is TGTGCCAGCAGCCCAGTAGGGACTAGAATCTACAATGAGCAGTTCTTC. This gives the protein CASSPVGTRIYNEQFF.

The CDR3 DNA is TGTGCCAGCAGCCAAGAGCTATTCTACGAGCAGTACTTC. This translates into CASSQELFYEQYF. V is TRBV3-1 and J is TRBJ2-7; D call uncertain. Trimming shortened V by 0 bases and J by 3 bases, and 6 bases separated the two germline ends. Germline values: CDR1 LGHDT, CDR2 YNNKEL (reference sequence). CDR3 length: 13 residues.

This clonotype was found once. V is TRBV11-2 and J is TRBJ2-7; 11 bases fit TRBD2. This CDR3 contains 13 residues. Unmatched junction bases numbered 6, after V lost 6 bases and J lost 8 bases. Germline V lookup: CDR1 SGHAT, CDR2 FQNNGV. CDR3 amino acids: CASSRLAGTKQYF. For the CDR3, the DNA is TGTGCCAGCAGTCGACTAGCGGGAACCAAGCAGTACTTC.

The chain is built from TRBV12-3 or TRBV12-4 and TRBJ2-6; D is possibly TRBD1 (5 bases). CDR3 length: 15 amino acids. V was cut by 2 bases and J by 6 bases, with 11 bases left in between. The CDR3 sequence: CASSLIGAVANVLTF. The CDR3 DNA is TGTGCCAGCAGTTTAATAGGGGCTGTGGCCAACGTCCTGACTTTC.

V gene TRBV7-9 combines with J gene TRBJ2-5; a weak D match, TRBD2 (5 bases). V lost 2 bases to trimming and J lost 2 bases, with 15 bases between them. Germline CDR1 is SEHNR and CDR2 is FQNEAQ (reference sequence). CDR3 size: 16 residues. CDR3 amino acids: CASSLTGWPSQETQYF. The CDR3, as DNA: TGTGCCAGCAGCTTAACGGGGTGGCCCTCTCAAGAGACCCAGTACTTC.

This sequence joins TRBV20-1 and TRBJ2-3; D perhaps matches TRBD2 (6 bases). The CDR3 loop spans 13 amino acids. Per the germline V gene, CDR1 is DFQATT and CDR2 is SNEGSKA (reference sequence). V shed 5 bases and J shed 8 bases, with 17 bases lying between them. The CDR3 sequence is CSAGGFEGTTQYF. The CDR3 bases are TGCAGTGCTGGGGGGTTTGAGGGGACTACGCAGTATTTT.

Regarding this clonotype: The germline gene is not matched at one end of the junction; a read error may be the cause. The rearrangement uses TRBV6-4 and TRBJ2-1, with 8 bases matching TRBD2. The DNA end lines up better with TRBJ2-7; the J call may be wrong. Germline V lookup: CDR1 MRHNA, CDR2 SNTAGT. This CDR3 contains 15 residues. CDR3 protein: CAISRPGRVGYEQYF. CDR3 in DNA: TGTGCCATCAGTCGTCCCGGGAGGGTCGGGTACGAGCAGTACTTC.

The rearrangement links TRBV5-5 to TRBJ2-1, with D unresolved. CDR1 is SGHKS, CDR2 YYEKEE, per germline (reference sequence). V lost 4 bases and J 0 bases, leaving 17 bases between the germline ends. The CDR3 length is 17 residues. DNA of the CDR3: TGTGCCAGCAGCCATCCCCTGGGCACGAGCTCCTACAATGAGCAGTTCTTC. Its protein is CASSHPLGTSSYNEQFF.

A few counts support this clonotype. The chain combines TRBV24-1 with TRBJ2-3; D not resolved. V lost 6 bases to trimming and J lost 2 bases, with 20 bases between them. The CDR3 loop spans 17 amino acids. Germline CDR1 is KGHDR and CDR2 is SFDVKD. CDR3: CATSPTDHAVITDTQYF. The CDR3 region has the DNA TGTGCCACCAGTCCCACGGACCATGCCGTCATCACAGATACGCAGTATTTT.

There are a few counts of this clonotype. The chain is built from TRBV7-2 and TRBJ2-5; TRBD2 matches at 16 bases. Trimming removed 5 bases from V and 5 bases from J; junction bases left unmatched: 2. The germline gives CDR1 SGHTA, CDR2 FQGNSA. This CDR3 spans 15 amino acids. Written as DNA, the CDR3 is TGTGCCAGCAGCGGGACTAGCGGGGGGGCGGAGACCCAGTACTTC. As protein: CASSGTSGGAETQYF.

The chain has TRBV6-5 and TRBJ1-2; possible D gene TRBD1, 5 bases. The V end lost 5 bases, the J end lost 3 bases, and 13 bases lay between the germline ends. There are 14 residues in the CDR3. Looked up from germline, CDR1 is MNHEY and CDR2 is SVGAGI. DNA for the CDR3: TGTGCCAGCAGTCAGGGCCTAACCTACTATGGCTACACCTTC. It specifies CASSQGLTYYGYTF.

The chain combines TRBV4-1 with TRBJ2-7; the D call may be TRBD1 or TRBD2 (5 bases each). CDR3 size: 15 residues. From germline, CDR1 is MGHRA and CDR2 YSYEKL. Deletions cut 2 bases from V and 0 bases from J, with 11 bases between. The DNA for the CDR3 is TGCGCCAGCAGCCAATCCCGGGACGGCTCCTACGAGCAGTACTTC. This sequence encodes CASSQSRDGSYEQYF.

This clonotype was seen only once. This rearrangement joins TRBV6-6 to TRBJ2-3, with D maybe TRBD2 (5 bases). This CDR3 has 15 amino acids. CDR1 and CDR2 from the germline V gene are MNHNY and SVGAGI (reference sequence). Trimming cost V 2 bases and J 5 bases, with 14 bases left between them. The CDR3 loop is CASSYADWYLDTQYF. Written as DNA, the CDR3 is TGTGCCAGCAGTTACGCGGACTGGTACCTAGATACGCAGTATTTT.

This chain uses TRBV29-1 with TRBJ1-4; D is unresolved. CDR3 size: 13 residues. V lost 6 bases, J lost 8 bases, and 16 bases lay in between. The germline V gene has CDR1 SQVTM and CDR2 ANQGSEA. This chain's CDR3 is CSVGQTGWEKLFF. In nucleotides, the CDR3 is TGCAGCGTCGGTCAAACGGGATGGGAAAAACTGTTTTTT.

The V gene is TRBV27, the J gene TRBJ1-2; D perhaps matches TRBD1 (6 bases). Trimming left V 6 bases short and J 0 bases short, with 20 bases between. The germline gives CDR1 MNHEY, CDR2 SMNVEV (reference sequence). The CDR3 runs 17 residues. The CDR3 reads CASRLKQGRYPNYGYTF. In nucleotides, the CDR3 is TGTGCCAGCAGACTCAAACAGGGACGTTACCCTAACTATGGCTACACCTTC.

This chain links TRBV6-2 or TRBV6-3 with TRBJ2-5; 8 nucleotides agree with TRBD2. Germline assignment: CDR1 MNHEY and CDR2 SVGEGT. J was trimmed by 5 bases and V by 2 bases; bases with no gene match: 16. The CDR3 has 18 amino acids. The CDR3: CASSYPLGAGAPQETQYF. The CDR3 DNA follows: TGTGCCAGCAGTTACCCCCTAGGAGCGGGGGCCCCCCAGGAGACCCAGTACTTC.